These T cell receptor beta chains were read from a single sample in a study of cytomegalovirus exposure and HLA in healthy donors. Sequencing was performed with immunoSEQ multiplex PCR; in TCRdb, only in-frame clones are kept and a portion is missing. The data contain about 150,000 clones, roughly 80% of them singletons. The specimen sequenced was PBMCs. The origin of the receptors is a human donor in good health. Each CDR3 is given with its conserved first and last residue. The D gene is left open where the match is weak. Only some rows state a clone size, as once, few, many or a class for expanded clones.

>TRBJ2-2|TRBD1|-|TRBV5-4
TGTGCCAGCAGCCCTAGACCTGAGACAGGGGCTACCGGGGAGCTGTTTTTT
CASSPRPETGATGELFF
>TRBJ2-2|-|-|TRBV19
TGTGCCAGTAGTATGGGGCAGGGGATCAGGACCGGGGAGCTGTTTTTT
CASSMGQGIRTGELFF
>TRBJ1-1|TRBD1|-|TRBV15
TGTGCCACCAGCGGACAGGGTTCTGAAGCTTTCTTT
CATSGQGSEAFF
>TRBJ1-4|TRBD1|-|TRBV5-1
TGCGCCAGCAGAAATACAGGACAGGGAGAAAAACTGTTTTTT
CASRNTGQGEKLFF
>TRBJ1-4|-|once|TRBV19
TGTGCCAGTAGTCCAGGGTCCGGTAGACTGTTTTTT
CASSPGSGRLFF
>TRBJ2-1|TRBD2|-|TRBV14
TGTGCCAGCAGCCAGGGGGGGGTACTCTCCTACAATGAGCAGTTCTTC
CASSQGGVLSYNEQFF
>TRBJ2-3|TRBD2|few|TRBV19
TGTGCCAGTAGTATCAACGGGAGGGCCGGGGATACGCAGTATTTT
CASSINGRAGDTQYF
>TRBJ2-3|-|-|TRBV7-2
TGTGCCAGCAGACTAGGTGCCCCAGATACGCAGTATTTT
CASRLGAPDTQYF
>TRBJ1-1|-|few|TRBV19
TGTGCCAGTGTCCGCGCGGGGGTATTCACTGAAGCTTTCTTT
CASVRAGVFTEAFF
>TRBJ2-3|-|once|TRBV5-1
TGCGCCAGCAGCTTGGTCGGGGTTAGCACAGATACGCAGTATTTT
CASSLVGVSTDTQYF
>TRBJ1-4|-|-|TRBV9
TGTGCCAGCAGCGTAGGGGTAGGGGGTGGTGAAAAACTGTTTTTT
CASSVGVGGGEKLFF
>TRBJ2-7|-|once|TRBV10-3
TGTGCCATCAGTGAGATTGAAGGGGGATCGTTCTACGAGCAGTACTTC
CAISEIEGGSFYEQYF
>TRBJ2-3|TRBD2|once|TRBV4-1
TGCGCCAGCAGCCTGGGACTAGCGGAGAGCACAGATACGCAGTATTTT
CASSLGLAESTDTQYF
>TRBJ2-5|-|-|TRBV6-5
TGTGCCAGCACCTCGGGGTTCCAAGAGACCCAGTACTTC
CASTSGFQETQYF
>TRBJ1-1|TRBD1|-|TRBV7-2
TGTGCCAGCAGTCTCAGGGGGACTGAAGCTTTCTTT
CASSLRGTEAFF
>TRBJ2-7|-|-|TRBV4-3
TGCGCCAGCAGCCAGGATCCGGGTCTCGAGCAGTACTTC
CASSQDPGLEQYF
>TRBJ2-5|TRBD2|-|TRBV7-2
TGTGCCAGCAGCTTATTAGCGGGGCAAGAGACCCAGTACTTC
CASSLLAGQETQYF
>TRBJ1-2|TRBD1|-|TRBV6-5
TGTGCCAGCAGTTACACAGGGGAAACTAATGGCTACACCTTC
CASSYTGETNGYTF